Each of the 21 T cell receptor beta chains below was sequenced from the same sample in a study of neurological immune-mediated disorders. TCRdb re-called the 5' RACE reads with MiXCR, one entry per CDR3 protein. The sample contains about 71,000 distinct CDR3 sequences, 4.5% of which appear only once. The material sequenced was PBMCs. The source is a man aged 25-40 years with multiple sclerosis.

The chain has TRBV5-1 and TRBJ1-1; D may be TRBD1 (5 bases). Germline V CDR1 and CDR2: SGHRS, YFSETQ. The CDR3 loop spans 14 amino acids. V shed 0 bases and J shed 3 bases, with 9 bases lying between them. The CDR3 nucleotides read TGCGCCAGCAGCTTGGACAGGCCCGACACTGAAGCTTTCTTT. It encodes CASSLDRPDTEAFF.

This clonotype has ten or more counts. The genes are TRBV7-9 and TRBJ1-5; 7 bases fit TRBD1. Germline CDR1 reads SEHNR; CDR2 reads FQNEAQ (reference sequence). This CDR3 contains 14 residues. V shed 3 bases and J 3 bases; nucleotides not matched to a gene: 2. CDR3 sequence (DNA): TGTGCCAGCAGCTTGACAGGGCCCAATCAGCCCCAGCATTTT. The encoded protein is CASSLTGPNQPQHF.

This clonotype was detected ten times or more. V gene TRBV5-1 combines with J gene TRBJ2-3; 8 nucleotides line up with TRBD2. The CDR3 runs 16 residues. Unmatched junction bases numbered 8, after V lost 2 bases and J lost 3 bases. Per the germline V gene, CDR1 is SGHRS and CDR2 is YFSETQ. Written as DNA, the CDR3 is TGCGCCAGCAGCTTAACGGGGGGGTTCACTACAGATACGCAGTATTTT. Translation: CASSLTGGFTTDTQYF.

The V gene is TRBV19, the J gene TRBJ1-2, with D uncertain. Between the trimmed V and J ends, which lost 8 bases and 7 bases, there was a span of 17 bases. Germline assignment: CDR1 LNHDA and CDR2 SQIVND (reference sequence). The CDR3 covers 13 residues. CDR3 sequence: CASGIRSLGGYTF. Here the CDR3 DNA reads TGTGCCAGTGGAATCCGGTCCCTGGGTGGCTACACCTTC.

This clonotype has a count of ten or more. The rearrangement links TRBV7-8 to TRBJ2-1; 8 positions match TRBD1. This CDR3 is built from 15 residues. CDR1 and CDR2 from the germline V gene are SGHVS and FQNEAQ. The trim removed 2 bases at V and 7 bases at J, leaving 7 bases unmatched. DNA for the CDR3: TGTGCCAGCAGCTTAAGGCAGGGGGCGCCGAATGAGCAGTTCTTC. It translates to CASSLRQGAPNEQFF.

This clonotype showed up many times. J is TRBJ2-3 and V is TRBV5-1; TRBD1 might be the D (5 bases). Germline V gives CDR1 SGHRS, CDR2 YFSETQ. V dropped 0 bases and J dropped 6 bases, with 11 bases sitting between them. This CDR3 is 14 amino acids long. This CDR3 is CASSLGGLSDTQYF. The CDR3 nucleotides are TGCGCCAGCAGCTTGGGGGGCTTATCGGATACGCAGTATTTT.

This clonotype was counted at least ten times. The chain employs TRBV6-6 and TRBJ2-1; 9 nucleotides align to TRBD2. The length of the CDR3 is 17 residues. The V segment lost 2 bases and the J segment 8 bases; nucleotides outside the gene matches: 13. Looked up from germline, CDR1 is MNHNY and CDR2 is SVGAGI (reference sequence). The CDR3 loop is CASSYLGGGAGSYEQFF. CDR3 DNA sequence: TGTGCCAGCAGTTACCTCGGCGGGGGGGCCGGTTCCTATGAGCAGTTCTTC.

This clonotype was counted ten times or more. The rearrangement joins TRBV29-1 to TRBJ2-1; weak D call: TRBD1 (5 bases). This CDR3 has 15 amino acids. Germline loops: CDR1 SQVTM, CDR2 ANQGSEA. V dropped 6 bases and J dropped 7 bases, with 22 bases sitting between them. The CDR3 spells CSVSLSVQAENEQFF. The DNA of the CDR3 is TGCAGCGTCTCCCTGTCCGTACAGGCGGAAAATGAGCAGTTCTTC.

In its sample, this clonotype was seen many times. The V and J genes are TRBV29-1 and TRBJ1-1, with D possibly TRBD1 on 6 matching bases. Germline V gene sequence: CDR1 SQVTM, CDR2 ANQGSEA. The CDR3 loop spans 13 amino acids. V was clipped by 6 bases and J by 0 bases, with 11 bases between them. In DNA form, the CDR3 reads TGCAGCGTCCAGACAGGTATGAACACTGAAGCTTTCTTT. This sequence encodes CSVQTGMNTEAFF.

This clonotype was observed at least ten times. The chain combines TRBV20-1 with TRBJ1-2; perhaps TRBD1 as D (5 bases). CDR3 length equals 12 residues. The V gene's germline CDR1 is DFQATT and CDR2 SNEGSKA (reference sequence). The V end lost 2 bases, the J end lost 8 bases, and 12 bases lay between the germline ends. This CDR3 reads CSARNGGYGYTF. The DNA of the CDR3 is TGCAGTGCTAGAAATGGGGGGTACGGCTACACCTTC.

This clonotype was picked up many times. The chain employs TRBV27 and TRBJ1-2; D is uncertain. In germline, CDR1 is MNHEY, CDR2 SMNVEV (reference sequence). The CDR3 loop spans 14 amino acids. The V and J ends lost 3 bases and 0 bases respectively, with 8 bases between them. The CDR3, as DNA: TGTGCCAGCAGTTTCCGGGCCTCTAACTATGGCTACACCTTC. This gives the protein CASSFRASNYGYTF.

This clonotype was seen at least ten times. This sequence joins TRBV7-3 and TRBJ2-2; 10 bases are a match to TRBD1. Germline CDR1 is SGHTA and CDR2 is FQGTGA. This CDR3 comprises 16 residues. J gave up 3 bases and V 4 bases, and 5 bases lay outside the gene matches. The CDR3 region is CASSSLGQGDTGELFF. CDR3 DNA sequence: TGTGCCAGCAGCTCACTAGGACAGGGGGACACCGGGGAGCTGTTTTTT.

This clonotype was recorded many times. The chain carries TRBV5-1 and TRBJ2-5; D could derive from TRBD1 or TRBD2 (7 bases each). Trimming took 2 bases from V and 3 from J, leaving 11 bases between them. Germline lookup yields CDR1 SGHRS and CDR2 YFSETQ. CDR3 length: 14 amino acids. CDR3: CASSFQGGKETQYF. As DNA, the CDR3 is TGCGCCAGCAGCTTCCAGGGGGGGAAAGAGACCCAGTACTTC.

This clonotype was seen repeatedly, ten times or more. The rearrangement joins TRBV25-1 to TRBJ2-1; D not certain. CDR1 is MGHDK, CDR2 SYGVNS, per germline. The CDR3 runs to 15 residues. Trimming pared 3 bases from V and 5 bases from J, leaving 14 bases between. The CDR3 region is CASSDARLGDNEQFF. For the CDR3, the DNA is TGTGCCAGCAGTGATGCGAGGTTGGGTGACAATGAGCAGTTCTTC.

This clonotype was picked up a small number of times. CDR3 sequence (DNA): TGCGCCAGCAGTCCCAGAAACCCTAACTATGGCTACACCTTC. It translates to CASSPRNPNYGYTF. The V gene is TRBV5-1, the J gene TRBJ1-2; D not certain. The CDR3 has 14 amino acids. Deletions cut 5 bases from V and 0 bases from J, with 11 bases between. Per the germline V gene, CDR1 is SGHRS and CDR2 is YFSETQ.

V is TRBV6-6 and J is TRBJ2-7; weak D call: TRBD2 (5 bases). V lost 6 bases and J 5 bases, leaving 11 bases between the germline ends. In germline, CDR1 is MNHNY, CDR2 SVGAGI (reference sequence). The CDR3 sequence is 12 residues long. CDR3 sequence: CASSLGDDEQYV. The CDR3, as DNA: TGTGCCAGCAGCCTGGGAGATGACGAGCAGTACGTC.

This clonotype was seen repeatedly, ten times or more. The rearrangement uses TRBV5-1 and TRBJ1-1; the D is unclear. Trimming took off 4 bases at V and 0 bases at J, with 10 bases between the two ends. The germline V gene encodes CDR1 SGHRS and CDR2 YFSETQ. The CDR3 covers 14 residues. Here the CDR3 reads CASSVVPMNTEAFF. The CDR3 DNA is TGCGCCAGCAGCGTGGTACCGATGAACACTGAAGCTTTCTTT.

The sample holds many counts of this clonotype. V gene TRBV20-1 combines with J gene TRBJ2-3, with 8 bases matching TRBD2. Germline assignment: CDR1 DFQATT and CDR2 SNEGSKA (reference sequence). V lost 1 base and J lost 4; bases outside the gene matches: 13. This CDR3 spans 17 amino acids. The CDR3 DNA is TGCAGTGCTAGAGGACTTCCGGGGGGGCCACTTGCAGATACGCAGTATTTT. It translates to CSARGLPGGPLADTQYF.

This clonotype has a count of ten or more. CDR3 sequence reads: CSVVGPGHTGELFF. The CDR3 DNA reads TGCAGCGTTGTAGGCCCGGGCCACACCGGGGAGCTGTTTTTT. This chain links TRBV29-1 with TRBJ2-2, with D unclear. Germline V gives CDR1 SQVTM, CDR2 ANQGSEA. The CDR3 totals 14 residues. Trimming removed 4 bases from V and 3 bases from J, with 12 bases in between.

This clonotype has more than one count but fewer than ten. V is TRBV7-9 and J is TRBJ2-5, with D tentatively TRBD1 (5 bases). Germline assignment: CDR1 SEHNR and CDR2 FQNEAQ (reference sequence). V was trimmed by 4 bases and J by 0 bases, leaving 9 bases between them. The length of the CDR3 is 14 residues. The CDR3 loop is CASSWTTYQETQYF. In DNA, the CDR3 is TGTGCCAGCAGCTGGACAACGTACCAAGAGACCCAGTACTTC. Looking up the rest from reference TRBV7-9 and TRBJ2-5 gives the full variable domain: DTGVSQNPRHKITKRGQNVTFRCDPISEHNRLYWYRQTLGQGPEFLTYFQNEAQLEKSRLLSDRFSAERPKGSFSTLEIQRTEQGDSAMYLCASSWTTYQETQYFGPGTRLLVL.

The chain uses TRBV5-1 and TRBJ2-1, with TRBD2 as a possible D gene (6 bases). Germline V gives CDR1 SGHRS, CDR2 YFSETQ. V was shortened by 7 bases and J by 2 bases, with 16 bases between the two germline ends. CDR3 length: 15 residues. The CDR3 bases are TGCGCCAGCGACCCGGGTGTAGCGGCCTACAATGAGCAGTTCTTC. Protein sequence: CASDPGVAAYNEQFF. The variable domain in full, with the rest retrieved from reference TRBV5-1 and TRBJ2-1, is KAGVTQTPRYLIKTRGQQVTLSCSPISGHRSVSWYQQTPGQGLQFLFEYFSETQRNKGNFPGRFSGRQFSNSRSEMNVSTLELGDSALYLCASDPGVAAYNEQFFGPGTRLTVL.